This TCR beta chain was documented in a study of regulatory T cells in long-lasting Graves disease. This clonotype came up a few times. Its antigen is currently unknown. The sample's time point: persistent/refractory GD, antithyroid drugs over 5 years with positive TRAb. PBMC-extracted RNA yielded the TCR library. Building of the TCR beta libraries involved iRepertoire HTBI primers and Arm-PCR of CDR3 regions. TCRdb passed the multiplex PCR reads through MiXCR, listing each CDR3 protein once. This sample has 350,000 to 450,000 distinct CDR3 sequences, with about 21% found just once. The CDR3 runs to 14 residues. CDR1 MNHNS and CDR2 SASEGT come from the germline V gene. With V trimmed by 6 bases and J by 5 bases, 6 bases remained unmatched. General study findings and limits: Persistent Graves' cases showed lower TCR diversity than newly diagnosed cases.

This clonotype was obtained from a female donor with Graves disease. The rearrangement links TRBV6-1 to TRBJ2-1; 8 nucleotides align to TRBD2. The input for sequencing was peripheral blood mononuclear cells (PBMCs), taken when the disease was refractory, from a patient treated with antithyroid drugs. In DNA form, the CDR3 reads TGTGCCAGCAGGTTTAGCGGGACCCACAATGAGCAGTTCTTC. Translation gives CASRFSGTHNEQFF.